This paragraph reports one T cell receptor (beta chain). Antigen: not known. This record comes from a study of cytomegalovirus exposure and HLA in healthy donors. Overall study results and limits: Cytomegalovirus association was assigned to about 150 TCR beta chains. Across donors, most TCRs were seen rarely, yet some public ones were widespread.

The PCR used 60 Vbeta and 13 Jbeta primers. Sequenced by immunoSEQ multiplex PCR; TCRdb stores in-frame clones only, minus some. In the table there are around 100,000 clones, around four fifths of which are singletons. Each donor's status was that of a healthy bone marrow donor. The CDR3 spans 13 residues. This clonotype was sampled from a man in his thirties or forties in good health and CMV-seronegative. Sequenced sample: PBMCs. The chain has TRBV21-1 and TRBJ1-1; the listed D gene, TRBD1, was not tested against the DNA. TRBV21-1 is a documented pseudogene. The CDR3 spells CASSGNEGGEAFF. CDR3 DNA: TGTGCCAGCAGCGGTAACGAAGGGGGTGAAGCTTTCTTT.